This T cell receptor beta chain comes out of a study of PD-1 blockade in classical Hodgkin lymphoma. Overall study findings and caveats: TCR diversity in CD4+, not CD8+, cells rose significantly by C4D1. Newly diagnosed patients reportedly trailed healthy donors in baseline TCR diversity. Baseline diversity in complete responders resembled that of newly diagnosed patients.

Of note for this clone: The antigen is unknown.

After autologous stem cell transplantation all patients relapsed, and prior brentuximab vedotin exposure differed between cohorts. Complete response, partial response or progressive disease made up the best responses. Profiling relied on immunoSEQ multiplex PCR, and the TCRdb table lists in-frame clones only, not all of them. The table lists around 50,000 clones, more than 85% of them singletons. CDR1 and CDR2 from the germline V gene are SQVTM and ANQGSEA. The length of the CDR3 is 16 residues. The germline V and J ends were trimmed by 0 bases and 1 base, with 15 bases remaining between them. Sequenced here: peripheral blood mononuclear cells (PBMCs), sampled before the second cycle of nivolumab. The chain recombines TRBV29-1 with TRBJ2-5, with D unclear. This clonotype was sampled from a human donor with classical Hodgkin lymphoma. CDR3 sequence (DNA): TGCAGCGTTGAAGATCACATGGGCAGTGGCCAAGAGACCCAGTACTTC. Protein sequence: CSVEDHMGSGQETQYF.